The 15 T cell receptor beta chains reported below all come from one sample, sequenced in a study of blood T cell repertoires in COVID-19 (TCRdb year 2020). Library creation used the immunoSEQ multiplex PCR assay. Held by TCRdb, this immuneACCESS table contains in-frame sequences only and omits some clones. Under half of the omission traces to an unresolved V gene where checked; the cause of the rest is unknown. The sample records roughly 200,000 clones, around nine tenths of which are singletons. The ten largest clones represent less than 3.5% of the sample. Sequenced input: peripheral blood. The receptors were sampled from a man in his forties with active or convalescent COVID-19.

The genes are TRBV20-1 and TRBJ2-7; 10 positions match TRBD1. Germline CDR1 is DFQATT and CDR2 is SNEGSKA (reference sequence). Trimming at V came to 3 bases and at J to 7 bases, leaving 12 bases not matched to a gene. The CDR3 is made up of 15 amino acids. CDR3 bases: TGCAGTGCTAGTCGGGAGGACAGGGGGGTTCGGGAGCAGTACTTC. This gives the protein CSASREDRGVREQYF.

V is TRBV28 and J is TRBJ1-2; 12 nucleotides align to TRBD1. The V gene's germline CDR1 is MDHEN and CDR2 SYDVKM. Trimming took 3 bases from V and 7 from J; bases not matched to a gene: 15. This CDR3 comprises 18 residues. The CDR3 region is CASSLSGTGGPRVFGYTF. The CDR3 region has the DNA TGTGCCAGCAGTTTGTCCGGGACAGGGGGCCCCCGAGTCTTTGGCTACACCTTC.

This clone was observed once. A junction end diverges from the germline sequence, so it may reflect a read error. The chain employs TRBV6-2 or TRBV6-3 and TRBJ1-1; a possible D gene is TRBD1 (6 bases). Per the germline V gene, CDR1 is MNHEY and CDR2 is SVGEGT. There are 11 residues in the CDR3. CDR3 residues: CASSNPGDPFF. Written as DNA, the CDR3 is TGTGCCAGCAGTAACCCAGGGGATCCCTTTTTT.

The V call is TRBV4-1, the J call TRBJ1-1; a possible D gene is TRBD1 (5 bases). The CDR3 is 16 amino acids. V was cut by 2 bases and J by 2 bases, with 15 bases left in between. Germline V CDR1 and CDR2: MGHRA, YSYEKL. CDR3 nucleotide sequence: TGCGCCAGCAGCCAATTGATGGGGCAGACCAACACTGAAGCTTTCTTT. Residues: CASSQLMGQTNTEAFF.

The chain recombines TRBV29-1 with TRBJ2-3; 10 bases are shared with TRBD2. With 3 bases clipped from V and 2 bases from J, the junction kept 5 bases outside the gene matches. The CDR3 extends over 15 amino acids. CDR1 and CDR2 from the germline V gene are SQVTM and ANQGSEA. The CDR3 region has the DNA TGCAGCGTTGACGCTAGCGGGGGTAACACAGATACGCAGTATTTT. It encodes CSVDASGGNTDTQYF.

The chain has TRBV28 and TRBJ1-4; 7 bases agree with TRBD1. This CDR3 comprises 14 residues. CDR1 and CDR2 from the germline V gene are MDHEN and SYDVKM. V was pared by 6 bases and J by 6 bases, with 7 bases of the junction left unmatched. CDR3 region: CASRKGAAHEKLFF. CDR3 nucleotides: TGTGCCAGCAGAAAGGGGGCGGCGCATGAAAAACTGTTTTTT.

This clone was seen more than once but under ten times. This chain connects TRBV12-5 to TRBJ1-1, with TRBD1 identical over 8 bases. Germline V gives CDR1 LGHNT, CDR2 FRNRAP. V shed 3 bases, J shed 1 base, and the junction held 1 base outside the gene matches. The CDR3 consists of 14 residues. This CDR3 is CASGLGTGNTEAFF. The CDR3 coding sequence is TGTGCTAGTGGTTTAGGGACAGGGAACACTGAAGCTTTCTTT.

CDR3 sequence (DNA): TGTGCCAGCGGGGGCCTCTCCTACAATGAGCAGTTCTTC. This sequence encodes CASGGLSYNEQFF. The chain employs TRBV28 and TRBJ2-1; D is possibly TRBD1 (6 bases). Trimming pared 8 bases from V and 0 bases from J, leaving 8 bases between. The CDR3 totals 13 residues. Germline V lookup: CDR1 MDHEN, CDR2 SYDVKM.

This chain links TRBV19 with TRBJ1-3, with a weak D call TRBD1 (5 bases). Looked up from germline, CDR1 is LNHDA and CDR2 is SQIVND (reference sequence). This CDR3 contains 13 residues. The V end lost 10 bases, the J end lost 2 bases, and 12 bases lay between the germline ends. In nucleotides, the CDR3 is TGTGCCACCAGGAAGGGGACTGGAAACACCATATATTTT. It codes for CATRKGTGNTIYF.

The chain is built from TRBV5-4 and TRBJ2-3; tentatively, D is TRBD1 (6 bases). This CDR3 has 15 amino acids. Germline CDR1 SGHNT, CDR2 YYREEE (reference sequence). V was trimmed by 5 bases and J by 3 bases, leaving 16 bases between them. CDR3: CASSTGSLPTDTQYF. Written as DNA, the CDR3 is TGTGCCAGCAGTACAGGGTCCTTACCTACAGATACGCAGTATTTT.

This chain connects TRBV7-2 to TRBJ1-3, with no clear D. The CDR3 consists of 14 residues. The V gene's germline CDR1 is SGHTA and CDR2 FQGNSA. V lost 1 base to trimming and J lost 0 bases, with 4 bases between them. The CDR3 loop reads CASSLGASGNTIYF. CDR3 bases: TGTGCCAGCAGCTTAGGGGCCTCTGGAAACACCATATATTTT. Full variable domain (remainder filled in from reference TRBV7-2 and TRBJ1-3): GAGVSQSPSNKVTEKGKDVELRCDPISGHTALYWYRQSLGQGLEFLIYFQGNSAPDKSGLPSDRFSAERTGGSVSTLTIQRTQQEDSAVYLCASSLGASGNTIYFGEGSWLTVV.

This clone came up a few times. V is TRBV5-4 and J is TRBJ1-6; no clear D gene. Trimming took 2 bases from V and 5 from J, leaving 11 bases between them. The CDR3 spans 15 residues. CDR1 is SGHNT, CDR2 YYREEE, per germline (reference sequence). CDR3: CASSFSPVHNSPLHF. The CDR3 DNA reads as TGTGCCAGCAGCTTCTCACCGGTCCATAATTCACCCCTCCACTTT.

The chain combines TRBV3-1 (or the pseudogene TRBV3-2) with TRBJ2-2, with TRBD2 as a possible D gene (5 bases). This CDR3 has 15 residues. The V end was cut by 3 bases, the J end by 7 bases, with 15 bases between. CDR1 LGHDT and CDR2 YNNKEL come from the germline V gene (reference sequence). The CDR3 loop reads CASSHPRRGNGELFF. The CDR3 coding sequence is TGTGCCAGCAGCCACCCCCGTCGGGGAAACGGGGAGCTGTTTTTT.

V and J are TRBV4-1 and TRBJ2-7; 9 bases agree with TRBD1. Germline-derived CDR1 and CDR2 are MGHRA and YSYEKL. This CDR3 region has 13 residues. With V trimmed by 2 bases and J by 10 bases, 6 bases remained unmatched. CDR3 protein: CASSQIGTGLQYF. The CDR3 DNA sequence: TGCGCCAGCAGCCAAATAGGGACAGGGCTACAGTACTTC.

This clone was detected only a few times. The V gene is TRBV7-3, the J gene TRBJ2-7; weak D call: TRBD2 (6 bases). The CDR3 covers 16 residues. Trimming pared 4 bases from V and 4 bases from J, leaving 20 bases between. The germline V gene has CDR1 SGHTA and CDR2 FQGTGA. The CDR3 region is CASSSGKRVLGYEQYF. The CDR3, as DNA: TGTGCCAGCAGCTCGGGGAAGCGGGTTCTGGGGTACGAGCAGTACTTC.